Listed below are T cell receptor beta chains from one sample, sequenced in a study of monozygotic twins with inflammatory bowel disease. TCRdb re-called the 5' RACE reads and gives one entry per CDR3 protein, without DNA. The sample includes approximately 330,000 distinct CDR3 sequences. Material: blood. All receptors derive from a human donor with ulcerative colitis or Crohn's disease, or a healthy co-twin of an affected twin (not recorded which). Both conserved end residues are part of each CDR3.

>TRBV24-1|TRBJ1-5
CATSDSLGRQPQHF
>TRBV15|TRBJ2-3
CATSSGLAPRTDTQYF
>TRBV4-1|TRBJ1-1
CASSQDRGYIRMNTEAFF
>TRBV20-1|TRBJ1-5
CSAIEQGGNQPQHF
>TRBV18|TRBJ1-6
CASSGQVARNSPLHF
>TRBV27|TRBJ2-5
CASSLIGTSGGTQTQYF
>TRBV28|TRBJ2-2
CASSFSRGDTGELFF
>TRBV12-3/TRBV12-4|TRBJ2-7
CASSRGNVRDEQYF
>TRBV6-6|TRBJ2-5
CATGRARETQYF
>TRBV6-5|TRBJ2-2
CASSYEGGNTGELFF
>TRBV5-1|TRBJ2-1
CASSLAGGRTIDEQFF
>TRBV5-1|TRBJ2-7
CASSLGVGGSVYEQYF
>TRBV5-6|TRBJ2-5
CASSFYPGRETQYF
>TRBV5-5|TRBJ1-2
CASSLGQAPNYGYTF
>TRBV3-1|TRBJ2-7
CASSQDRGLGQYF
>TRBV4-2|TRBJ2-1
CASSRSGGSSYNEQFF
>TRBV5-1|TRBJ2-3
CASSPQSGDGADTQYF
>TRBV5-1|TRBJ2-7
CASRPIAGGHEQYF
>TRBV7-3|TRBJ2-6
CASSLRRTSGANVLTF
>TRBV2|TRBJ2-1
CASTQDYNEQFF
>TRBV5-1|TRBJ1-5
CASSLDGQPNQPQHF
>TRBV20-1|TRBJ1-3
CSGTGSGNTIYF
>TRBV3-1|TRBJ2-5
CASSQGLGAGEETQYF
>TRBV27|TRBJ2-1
CASSSLGTESGTNNKQFF
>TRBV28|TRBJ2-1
CASSSRTSGSSYNEQFF
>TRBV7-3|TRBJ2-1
CASSSQAGVGNEQFF
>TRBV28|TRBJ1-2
CASSLSLVGNYGYTF
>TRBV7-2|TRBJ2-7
CASSPLTGTYEQYF
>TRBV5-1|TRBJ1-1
CASSPGHMNTEAFF
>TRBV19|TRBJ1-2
CASSFGTAHYGYTF
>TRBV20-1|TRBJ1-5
CSAREGQTNQPQHF
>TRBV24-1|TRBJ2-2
CATKGTSGTGELFF
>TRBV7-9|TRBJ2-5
CASSLFRVGETQYF
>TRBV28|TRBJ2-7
CASRVKYEQYF
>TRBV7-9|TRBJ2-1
CASSFRDSYNEQFF
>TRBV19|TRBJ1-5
CASSDRSRDQPQHF
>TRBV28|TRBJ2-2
CASSRLGLAGVEFF